There are many counts of the clone carrying this TCR beta chain. Its target is not known. The source of the sample is a study of blood T cells in healthy people across ages. Study observations and caveats: Older individuals had lower TCR beta diversity per million T cells (the decline was roughly linear).

The use of a sample-barcoded 5' primer and a J-beta primer mix characterized a second PCR of roughly 7 to 12 cycles. All samples yielded 3 million or more CDR3-containing paired-end reads. TCRdb passed the 5' RACE reads through MiXCR, listing each CDR3 protein once. The data hold some 670,000 distinct CDR3 sequences, with about 50% observed a single time. Trimming removed 7 bases at V and 4 bases at J, with 13 bases between. Per the germline V gene, CDR1 is SEHNR and CDR2 is FQNEAQ (reference sequence). The CDR3 is 13 residues long. Donors gave around 9.8 milliliters of peripheral blood apiece. Isolation per sample recovered at least 7 million PBMCs.

The rearrangement links TRBV7-9 to TRBJ1-2; tentative D call: TRBD1 (5 bases). This TCR came from a woman aged 80 or over in good health. The specimen sequenced was blood. The CDR3 DNA reads TGTGCCAGCACCGGACAAGGAACCTATGGCTACACCTTC. Protein: CASTGQGTYGYTF.